The following is a TCR beta chain sequence with its context. The source of the sample is a study of shared clonotypes between healthy human individuals. Germline assignment: CDR1 SGHRS and CDR2 YFSETQ. This CDR3 has 17 residues. V dropped 3 bases and J dropped 3; count of bases not matched to a gene: 10. Clones were read by immunoSEQ multiplex PCR, and TCRdb kept only the in-frame ones, dropping some. Of more than 2,000,000 clones in the sample, approximately 95% were seen once. This receptor was identified in a man younger than 35 in good health. Some clones in this sample may be carry-over from other donors' samples. The sequenced sample consisted of naive CD4+ T cells from PBMCs. Described subset: CD45RA+ positively selected. The J gene is TRBJ2-2, the V gene TRBV5-1; 8 bases line up with TRBD2. The CDR3: CASSSGRLAGDTGELFF. CDR3 bases: TGCGCCAGCAGCTCGGGCCGGCTAGCGGGCGACACCGGGGAGCTGTTTTTT. The variable domain in full, with the rest retrieved from reference TRBV5-1 and TRBJ2-2, is KAGVTQTPRYLIKTRGQQVTLSCSPISGHRSVSWYQQTPGQGLQFLFEYFSETQRNKGNFPGRFSGRQFSNSRSEMNVSTLELGDSALYLCASSSGRLAGDTGELFFGEGSRLTVL.